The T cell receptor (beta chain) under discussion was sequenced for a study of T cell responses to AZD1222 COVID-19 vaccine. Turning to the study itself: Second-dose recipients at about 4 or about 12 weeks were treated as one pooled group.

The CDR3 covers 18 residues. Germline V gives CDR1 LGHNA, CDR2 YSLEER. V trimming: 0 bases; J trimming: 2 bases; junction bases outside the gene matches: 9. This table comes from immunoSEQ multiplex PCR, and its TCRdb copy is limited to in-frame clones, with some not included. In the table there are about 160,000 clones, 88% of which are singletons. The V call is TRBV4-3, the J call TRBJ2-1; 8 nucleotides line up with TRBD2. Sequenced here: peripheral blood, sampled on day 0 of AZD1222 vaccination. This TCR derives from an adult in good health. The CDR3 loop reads CASSQDPPNSGTYNEQFF. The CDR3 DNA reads TGCGCCAGCAGCCAAGACCCCCCTAATAGCGGGACCTACAATGAGCAGTTCTTC.